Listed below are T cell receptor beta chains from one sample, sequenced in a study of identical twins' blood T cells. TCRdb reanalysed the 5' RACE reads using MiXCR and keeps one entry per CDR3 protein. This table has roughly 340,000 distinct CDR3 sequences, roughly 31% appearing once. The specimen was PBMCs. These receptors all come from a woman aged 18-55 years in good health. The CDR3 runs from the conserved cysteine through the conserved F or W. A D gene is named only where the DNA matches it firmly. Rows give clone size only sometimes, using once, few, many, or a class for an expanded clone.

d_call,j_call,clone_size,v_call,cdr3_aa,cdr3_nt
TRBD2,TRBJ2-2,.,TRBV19,CASSDGTSSITGELFF,TGTGCCAGTAGTGATGGGACTAGCTCGATTACCGGGGAGCTGTTTTTT
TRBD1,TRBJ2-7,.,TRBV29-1,CSVEQGAYEQYF,TGCAGCGTAGAACAGGGGGCCTACGAGCAGTACTTC
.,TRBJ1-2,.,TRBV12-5,CASGLMDGHSNYGYTF,TGTGCTAGTGGTTTGATGGACGGCCACTCGAACTATGGCTACACCTTC
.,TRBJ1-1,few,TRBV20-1,CSARRDMNTEAFF,TGCAGTGCTAGAAGAGACATGAACACTGAAGCTTTCTTT
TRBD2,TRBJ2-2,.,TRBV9,CASSTSTGPGLAGDTGELFF,TGTGCCAGCAGCACCTCCACAGGACCCGGGTTAGCGGGAGACACCGGGGAGCTGTTTTTT
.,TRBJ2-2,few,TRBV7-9,CASSLDWTGELFF,TGTGCCAGCAGCTTAGACTGGACCGGGGAGCTGTTTTTT
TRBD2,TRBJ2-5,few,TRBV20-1,CSAIGGDGETQYF,TGCAGTGCTATTGGGGGGGACGGTGAGACCCAGTACTTC
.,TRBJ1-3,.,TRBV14,CASSFNVAGTTYF,TGTGCCAGCAGCTTTAATGTGGCGGGCACCACATATTTT
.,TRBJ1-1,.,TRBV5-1,CASSLSRPYTEAFF,TGCGCCAGCAGCCTTTCCAGACCGTACACTGAAGCTTTCTTT
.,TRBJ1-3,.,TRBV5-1,CASRDSDGNTIYF,TGCGCCAGCAGAGACAGTGACGGAAACACCATATATTTT
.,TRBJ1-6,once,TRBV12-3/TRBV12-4,CASSASWGTPLHF,TGTGCCAGCAGTGCCTCCTGGGGGACACCCCTCCACTTT
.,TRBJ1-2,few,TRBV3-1,CASSHGTNNYGYTF,TGTGCCAGCAGCCATGGTACTAATAACTATGGCTACACCTTC
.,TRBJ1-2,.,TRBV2,CASRLGTDYGYTF,TGTGCCAGCAGATTAGGGACGGACTATGGCTACACCTTC
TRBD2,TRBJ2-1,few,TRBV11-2,CASSLALAGYGEQFF,TGTGCCAGCAGCTTAGCACTAGCGGGATACGGAGAGCAGTTCTTC
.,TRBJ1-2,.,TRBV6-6,CASVDGYYGYTF,TGTGCCAGCGTGGACGGCTACTATGGCTACACCTTC